This T cell receptor beta chain was obtained from a study of blood T cell repertoires in COVID-19. As for the study in general: The study drew acute and convalescent COVID-19 samples from the United States, Italy and Spain. PBMCs, B-cell-depleted T cells, or T cells were the source of the cDNA or gDNA that made up the material.

Original processing methods: Reference gene primer amplification yielded estimated nucleated cell counts. Sequencing was performed with immunoSEQ multiplex PCR; in TCRdb, only in-frame clones are kept and a portion is missing. That table supplies the V and J calls and clone size; D and trimming were determined from the DNA. The sample comprises approximately 200,000 clones, under 85% of which are singletons, and roughly 17% rests with the top ten. The V end was cut by 5 bases, the J end by 4 bases, with 17 bases between. This CDR3 contains 15 residues. Germline V lookup: CDR1 SEHNR, CDR2 FQNEAQ (reference sequence).

The J gene is TRBJ1-1, the V gene TRBV7-9, with D maybe TRBD1 (6 bases). Sequenced sample: peripheral blood. This sequence originates from a man in his 60s with active or convalescent COVID-19. The chain's CDR3 is CASSGNTGLGTEAFF. The CDR3 DNA reads as TGTGCCAGCAGCGGAAATACAGGGCTGGGCACTGAAGCTTTCTTT.